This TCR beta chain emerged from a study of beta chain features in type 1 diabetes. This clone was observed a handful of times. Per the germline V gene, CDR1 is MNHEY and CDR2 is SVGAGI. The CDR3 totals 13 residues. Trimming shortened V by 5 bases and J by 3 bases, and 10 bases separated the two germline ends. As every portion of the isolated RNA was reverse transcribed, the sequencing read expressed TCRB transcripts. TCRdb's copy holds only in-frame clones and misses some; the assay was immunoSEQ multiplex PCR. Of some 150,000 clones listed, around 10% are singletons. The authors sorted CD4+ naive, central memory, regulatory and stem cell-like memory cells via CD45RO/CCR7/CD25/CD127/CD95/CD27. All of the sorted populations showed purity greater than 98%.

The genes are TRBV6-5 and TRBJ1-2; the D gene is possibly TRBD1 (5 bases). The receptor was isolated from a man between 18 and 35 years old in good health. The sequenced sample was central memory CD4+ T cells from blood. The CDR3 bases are TGTGCCAGCAGTCGGGGCTCTGACTATGGCTACACCTTC. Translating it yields CASSRGSDYGYTF.